This TCR beta chain was sequenced in a study of T cell changes during pregnancy in multiple sclerosis. Libraries were prepared by immunoSEQ multiplex PCR; TCRdb keeps only in-frame clonotypes and omits some of them. The table includes about 86,000 clones, more than 85% detected once. V gave up 8 bases and J gave up 6 bases; unmatched junction bases: 9. Per germline, CDR1 LGHNA and CDR2 YNFKEQ. The CDR3 extends over 13 amino acids. The clonotype was recovered from a female donor in good health, enrolled as a control in a pregnancy study. The sample was peripheral blood, taken in the first trimester of pregnancy. The chain carries TRBV4-2 and TRBJ1-1; the match to TRBD1 covers 7 bases. The CDR3 DNA is TGTGCCAGCGGGAGGCAGGGGGGCGCTGAAGCTTTCTTT. Translated: CASGRQGGAEAFF.